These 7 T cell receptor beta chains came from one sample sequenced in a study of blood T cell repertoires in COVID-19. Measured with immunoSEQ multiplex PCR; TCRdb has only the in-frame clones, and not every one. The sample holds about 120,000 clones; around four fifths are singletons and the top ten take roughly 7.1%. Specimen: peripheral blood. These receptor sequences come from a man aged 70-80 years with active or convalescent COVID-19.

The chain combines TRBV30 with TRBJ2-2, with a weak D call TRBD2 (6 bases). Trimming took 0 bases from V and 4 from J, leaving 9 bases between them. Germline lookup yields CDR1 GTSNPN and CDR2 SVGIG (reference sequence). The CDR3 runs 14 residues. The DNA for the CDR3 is TGTGCCTGGAGTGTTATCGGGGGCACCGGGGAGCTGTTTTTT. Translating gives CAWSVIGGTGELFF.

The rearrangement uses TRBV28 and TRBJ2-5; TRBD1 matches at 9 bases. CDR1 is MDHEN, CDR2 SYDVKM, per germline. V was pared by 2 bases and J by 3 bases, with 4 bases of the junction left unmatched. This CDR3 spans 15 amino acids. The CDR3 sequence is CASSLPGTGKETQYF. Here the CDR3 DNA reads TGTGCCAGCAGTTTACCGGGGACAGGGAAAGAGACCCAGTACTTC. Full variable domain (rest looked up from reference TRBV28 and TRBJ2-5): DVKVTQSSRYLVKRTGEKVFLECVQDMDHENMFWYRQDPGLGLRLIYFSYDVKMKEKGDIPEGYSVSREKKERFSLILESASTNQTSMYLCASSLPGTGKETQYFGPGTRLLVL.

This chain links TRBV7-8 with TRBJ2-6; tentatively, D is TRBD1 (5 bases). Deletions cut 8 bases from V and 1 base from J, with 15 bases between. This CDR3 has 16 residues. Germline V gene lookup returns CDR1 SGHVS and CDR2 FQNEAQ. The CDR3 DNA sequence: TGTGCCAGCCGCAGGGATTTCGGTTCTGGGGCCAACGTCCTGACTTTC. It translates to CASRRDFGSGANVLTF.

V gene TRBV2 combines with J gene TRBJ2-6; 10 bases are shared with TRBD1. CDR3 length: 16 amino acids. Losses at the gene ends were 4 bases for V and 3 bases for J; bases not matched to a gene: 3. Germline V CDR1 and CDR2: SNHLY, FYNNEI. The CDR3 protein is CASSADRGLGANVLTF. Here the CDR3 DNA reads TGTGCCAGCAGTGCAGACAGGGGGCTTGGGGCCAACGTCCTGACTTTC.

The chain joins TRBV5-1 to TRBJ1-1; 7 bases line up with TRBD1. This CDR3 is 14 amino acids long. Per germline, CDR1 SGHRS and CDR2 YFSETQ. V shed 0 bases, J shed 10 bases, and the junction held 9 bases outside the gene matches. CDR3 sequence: CASSLATAGGTAFF. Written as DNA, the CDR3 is TGCGCCAGCAGCTTGGCGACGGCAGGGGGTACAGCTTTCTTT.

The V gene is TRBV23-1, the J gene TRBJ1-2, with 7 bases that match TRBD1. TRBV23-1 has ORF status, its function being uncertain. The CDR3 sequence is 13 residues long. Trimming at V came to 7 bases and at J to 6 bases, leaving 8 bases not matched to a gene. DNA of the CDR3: TGCGCCAGCACCCAGACAGGGTCGGATGGCTACACCTTC. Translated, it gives CASTQTGSDGYTF.

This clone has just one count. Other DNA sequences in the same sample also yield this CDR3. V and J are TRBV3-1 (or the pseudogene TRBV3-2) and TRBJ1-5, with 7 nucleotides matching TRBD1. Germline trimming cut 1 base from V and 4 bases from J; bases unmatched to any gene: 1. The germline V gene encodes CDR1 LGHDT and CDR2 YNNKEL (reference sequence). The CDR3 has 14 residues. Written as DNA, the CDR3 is TGTGCCAGCAGCCAAGGACAGGGAAATCAGCCCCAGCATTTT. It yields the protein CASSQGQGNQPQHF.